This T cell receptor (beta chain) is drawn from a study of STAT5B mutations in CD4+ large granular lymphocyte leukemia (dated by TCRdb to 2022 to 2024). A note on the overall study: Among healthy controls, the CDR3 'QG' motif was associated with a particular HLA allele. The study compared the TCRbeta repertoires of patients with CD4+ T-cell large granular lymphocyte leukemia against those of healthy blood donors. Flow cytometry on FACSCanto II or FACSVerse confirmed that purified fractions exceeded 95% purity among lymphocytes. The study at large found these results: The data were not HLA-matched, and the relatively small sample size could explain the higher clonality seen in CD4+ compared with CD8+ T-LGLL. Greater clonality appeared to be present in CD4-sorted patient repertoires than in healthy CD4+ repertoires, and the difference was retained after the putative leukemic clones were removed. Main leukemic clonotypes were private to each patient, although approximately 26% appeared at low frequency in other patients' non-leukemic repertoires. TRBV06-family usage was enriched among the top patient clones (8/27) compared with healthy controls (2/35).

The immunoSEQ assay at survey resolution was used to sequence TCRbeta rearrangements from genomic DNA. In the source study's methods: A lowest detectable productive clonotype frequency of 2.59 x 10-5 was observed in the TCR sequencing data. Only productive TCRbeta rearrangements, meaning sequences that were complete and in-frame, were kept for the analyses. Sample clonality was computed as Simpson clonality in the immunoSEQ Analyzer version 3.0. Based on frequency, clones were grouped as very rare, small, medium, large (1-20%) or hyperexpanded (>20%). Generation probabilities were estimated with OLGA 1.2.3, V-gene circos plots were generated with VDJtools, specificities were searched for in VDJdb, and CDR3 motifs were identified with GLIPH. This immuneACCESS table, as held by TCRdb, lists in-frame sequences with V and J called but not all clones. Of the missing ones, under half trace to an unresolved V gene in checked studies; the others have no known cause. The V and J calls and clone size are taken from that table; D and trimming were inferred from the DNA. For this sample there are roughly 34,000 clones; less than 85% appear just once. 7.1% of the sample lies in the top ten.

Unmatched junction bases come to 9, with V trimmed by 3 bases and J by 5 bases. From a lookup of the germline V gene, CDR1 and CDR2 are SGHTA and FQGNSA. Spanning cysteine to phenylalanine, the CDR3 consists of 17 amino acids. Kept here is only the CDR3 DNA, which spans 51 bases and is read in frame from base 1. Buffy coats from some 35 blood donors, supplied by the Finnish Red Cross blood service, were used as healthy controls. All TCR-sequenced material derived from peripheral blood: patient blood samples and healthy donor buffy coats. Ficoll-Hypaque gradient centrifugation was used to isolate peripheral blood mononuclear cells. CD4+ cells were magnetically purified from the buffy coats of healthy controls. Genomic DNA was extracted with the Gentra Puregene Cell and Tissue kit and quantified on a Qubit 2.0 fluorometer. Concerning this clone: The antigen this receptor binds is unknown. No clone much larger than this one lies a single base away; base qualities are absent.

This sequence was found in a human donor in good health. The rearranged chain carries TRBV7-2 and TRBJ2-5; a stretch of 13 junction bases matches TRBD2. Sample: CD4+ T cells from blood buffy coats. In nucleotides, the sequence is TGTGCCAGCAGCTTTTTCCCGAGGACTAGCGGGAGTGAGACCCAGTACTTC. Protein translation: CASSFFPRTSGSETQYF. Beyond the CDR3, the reference TRBV7-2 and TRBJ2-5 genes provide the residues; the full variable domain reads: GAGVSQSPSNKVTEKGKDVELRCDPISGHTALYWYRQSLGQGLEFLIYFQGNSAPDKSGLPSDRFSAERTGGSVSTLTIQRTQQEDSAVYLCASSFFPRTSGSETQYFGPGTRLLVL.